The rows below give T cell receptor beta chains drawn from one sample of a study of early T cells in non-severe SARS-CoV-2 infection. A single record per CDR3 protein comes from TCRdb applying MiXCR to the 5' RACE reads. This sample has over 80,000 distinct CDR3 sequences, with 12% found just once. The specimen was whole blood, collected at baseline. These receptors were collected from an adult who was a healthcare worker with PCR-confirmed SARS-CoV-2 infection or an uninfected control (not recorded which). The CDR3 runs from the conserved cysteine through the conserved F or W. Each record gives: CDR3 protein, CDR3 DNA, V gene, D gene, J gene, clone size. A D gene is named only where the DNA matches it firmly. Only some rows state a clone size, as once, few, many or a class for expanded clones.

CDR3 protein: CASSPYGLAVLYEQYF
CDR3 DNA: TGTGCCAGCTCACCGTACGGACTAGCGGTCCTCTACGAGCAGTACTTC
V gene: TRBV18
D gene: TRBD2
J gene: TRBJ2-7
clone size: many

CDR3 protein: CASSPGTGQQAFF
CDR3 DNA: TGTGCCAGCTCACCCGGGACGGGACAGCAAGCTTTCTTT
V gene: TRBV18
D gene: TRBD1
J gene: TRBJ1-1
clone size: .

CDR3 protein: CASSSGGYTF
CDR3 DNA: TGTGCCAGCTCTTCTGGAGGCTACACCTTC
V gene: TRBV12-3/TRBV12-4
D gene: .
J gene: TRBJ1-2
clone size: .

CDR3 protein: CASSLVAGGPHEQYF
CDR3 DNA: TGTGCCAGCAGCTTAGTAGCGGGGGGGCCCCACGAGCAGTACTTC
V gene: TRBV11-2
D gene: TRBD2
J gene: TRBJ2-7
clone size: .

CDR3 protein: CATSDYRASGTKREQFF
CDR3 DNA: TGTGCCACCAGTGATTATCGAGCTAGCGGGACCAAAAGGGAGCAGTTCTTC
V gene: TRBV24-1
D gene: TRBD2
J gene: TRBJ2-1
clone size: many

CDR3 protein: CASSSWDGGELFF
CDR3 DNA: TGTGCCAGCAGCTCCTGGGATGGCGGGGAGCTGTTTTTT
V gene: TRBV7-3
D gene: .
J gene: TRBJ2-2
clone size: many

CDR3 protein: CSAQTDYEQYF
CDR3 DNA: TGCAGTGCGCAGACAGACTACGAGCAGTACTTC
V gene: TRBV20-1
D gene: .
J gene: TRBJ2-7
clone size: .

CDR3 protein: CASSKQGVDEKLFF
CDR3 DNA: TGTGCCAGCAGCAAACAGGGAGTAGATGAAAAACTGTTTTTT
V gene: TRBV7-9
D gene: .
J gene: TRBJ1-4
clone size: few

CDR3 protein: CASSYPSGDSYEQYF
CDR3 DNA: TGTGCCAGCAGTTACCCCAGCGGGGACTCCTACGAGCAGTACTTC
V gene: TRBV6-2/TRBV6-3
D gene: TRBD2
J gene: TRBJ2-7
clone size: few

CDR3 protein: CASRPETMNTEAFF
CDR3 DNA: TGTGCCAGCAGGCCTGAGACGATGAACACTGAAGCTTTCTTT
V gene: TRBV6-6
D gene: .
J gene: TRBJ1-1
clone size: few

CDR3 protein: CASSLARGGAYEQYF
CDR3 DNA: TGCGCCAGCAGCTTGGCCCGCGGGGGGGCCTACGAGCAGTACTTC
V gene: TRBV5-1
D gene: TRBD2
J gene: TRBJ2-7
clone size: .